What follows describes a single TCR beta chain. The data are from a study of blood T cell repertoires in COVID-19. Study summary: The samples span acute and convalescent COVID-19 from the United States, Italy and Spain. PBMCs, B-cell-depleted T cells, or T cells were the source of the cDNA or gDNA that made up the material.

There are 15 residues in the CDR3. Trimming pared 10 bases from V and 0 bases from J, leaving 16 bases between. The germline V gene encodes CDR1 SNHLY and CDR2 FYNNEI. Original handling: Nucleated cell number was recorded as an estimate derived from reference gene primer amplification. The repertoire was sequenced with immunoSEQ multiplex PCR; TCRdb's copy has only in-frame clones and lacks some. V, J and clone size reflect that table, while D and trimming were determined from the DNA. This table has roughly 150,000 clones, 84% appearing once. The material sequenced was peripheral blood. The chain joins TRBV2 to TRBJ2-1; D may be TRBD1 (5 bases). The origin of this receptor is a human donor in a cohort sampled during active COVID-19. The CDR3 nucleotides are TGTGCCACCTCCCAGGGCTCCGGCTCCTACAATGAGCAGTTCTTC. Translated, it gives CATSQGSGSYNEQFF.